This T cell receptor (beta chain) was retrieved from a study of CD4 T cells in relation to SARS-CoV-2 and coronaviruses. Study in general: Shared crossreactive spike epitopes were mapped to their HLA restriction.

TCRdb's copy holds only in-frame clones and misses some; the assay was immunoSEQ multiplex PCR. This sample has some 60,000 clones, with around 90% found just once. Study-wide findings and caveats: SARS-CoV-2-driven expansion was significantly weaker in crossreactive than monoreactive clones. Each donor contributed either pre-pandemic or post-infection samples, not both. In roughly 60% of donors, memory CD4+ clonotypes crossrecognized SARS-CoV-2 and at least one common cold coronavirus spike.

This clone was seen only once. What it binds is unknown. Material for sequencing was naive CD4+ T cells from PBMCs. As to subset: naive CD4+ T cells isolated by negative enrichment. The source of this sequence is an adult with COVID-19.

The CDR3 DNA is TGTGCCAGCAGTTTCCCCGGTGGCGGCCCCTACGAGCAGTACTTC. Encoded protein: CASSFPGGGPYEQYF. The chain recombines TRBV28 with TRBJ2-7; D is ambiguous. The CDR3 contains 15 residues. With 3 bases removed from V and 2 bases from J, the gap between germline ends came to 14 bases. Germline CDR1 MDHEN, CDR2 SYDVKM.